This section outlines one T cell receptor beta chain sequence together with its context. Its cognate antigen is unknown. This sample is drawn from a study of cytomegalovirus exposure and HLA in healthy donors. On the study more broadly: Among 350 to 500 genotyped donors, around 77% fell in the Caucasian-associated ancestry cluster. Broader study findings: Being productive about 87% or about 30% of the time was typical of most TCR beta V segments in an earlier analysis. Altogether, 160 or so TCR beta chains were recorded as cytomegalovirus-associated.

CDR1 is SNHLY and CDR2 is FYNNEI in the germline V gene. The ends were cut back, 6 bases at V and 5 bases at J, with 16 bases in the middle. The CDR3 extends over 14 amino acids. 13 Jbeta primers and 60 Vbeta primers were used for the PCR. Produced via immunoSEQ multiplex PCR; TCRdb's table is partial and in-frame only. Of some 90,000 clones listed, about three quarters are singletons. As for the donors, each was a healthy bone marrow donor. Sequenced input: PBMCs. The genes are TRBV2 and TRBJ1-1; D perhaps matches TRBD1 (6 bases). The sequence derives from a boy between 10 and 17 years old in good health and CMV-seronegative. The CDR3 protein is CASSGGGGRTEAFF. CDR3 nucleotide sequence: TGTGCCAGCAGCGGCGGGGGGGGGCGGACTGAAGCTTTCTTT.